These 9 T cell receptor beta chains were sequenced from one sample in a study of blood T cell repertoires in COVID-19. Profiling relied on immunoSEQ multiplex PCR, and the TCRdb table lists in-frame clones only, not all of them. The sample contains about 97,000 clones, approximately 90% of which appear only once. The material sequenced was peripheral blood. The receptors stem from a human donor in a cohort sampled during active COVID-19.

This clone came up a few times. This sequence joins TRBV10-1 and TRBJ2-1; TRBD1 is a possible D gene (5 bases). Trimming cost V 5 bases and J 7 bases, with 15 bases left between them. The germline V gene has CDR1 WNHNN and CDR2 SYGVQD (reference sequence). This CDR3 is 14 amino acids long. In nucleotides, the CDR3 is TGCGCCAGCAGTCGGAGCAGGGTCCAAAATGAGCAGTTCTTC. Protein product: CASSRSRVQNEQFF.

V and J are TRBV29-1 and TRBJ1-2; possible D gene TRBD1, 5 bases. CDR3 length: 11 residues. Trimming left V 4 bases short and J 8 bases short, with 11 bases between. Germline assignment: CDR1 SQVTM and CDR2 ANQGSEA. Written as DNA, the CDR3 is TGCAGCGTTGCCCAGGGATCCGGCTACACCTTC. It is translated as CSVAQGSGYTF.

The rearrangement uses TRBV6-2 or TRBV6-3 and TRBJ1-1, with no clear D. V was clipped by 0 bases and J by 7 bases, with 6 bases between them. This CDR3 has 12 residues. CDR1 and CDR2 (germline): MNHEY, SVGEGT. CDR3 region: CASSYSRIEAFF. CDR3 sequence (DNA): TGTGCCAGCAGTTACTCGAGAATTGAAGCTTTCTTT.

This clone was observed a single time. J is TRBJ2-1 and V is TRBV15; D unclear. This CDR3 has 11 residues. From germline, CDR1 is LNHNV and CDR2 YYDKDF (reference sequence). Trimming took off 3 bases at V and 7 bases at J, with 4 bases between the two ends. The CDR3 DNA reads TGTGCCACCAGCAGCCTTAATGAGCAGTTCTTC. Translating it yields CATSSLNEQFF.

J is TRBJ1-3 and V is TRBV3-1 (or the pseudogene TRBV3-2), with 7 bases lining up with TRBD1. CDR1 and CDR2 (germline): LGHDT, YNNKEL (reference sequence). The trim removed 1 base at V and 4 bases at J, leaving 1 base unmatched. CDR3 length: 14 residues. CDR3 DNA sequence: TGTGCCAGCAGCCAAGGGACAGGAGGAAACACCATATATTTT. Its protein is CASSQGTGGNTIYF.

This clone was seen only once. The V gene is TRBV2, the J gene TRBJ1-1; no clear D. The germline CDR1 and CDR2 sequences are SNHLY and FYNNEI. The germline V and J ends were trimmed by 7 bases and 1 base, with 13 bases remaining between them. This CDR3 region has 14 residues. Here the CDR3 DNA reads TGTGCCAGCAAAGAGCGGCGTACGAACACTGAAGCTTTCTTT. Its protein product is CASKERRTNTEAFF.

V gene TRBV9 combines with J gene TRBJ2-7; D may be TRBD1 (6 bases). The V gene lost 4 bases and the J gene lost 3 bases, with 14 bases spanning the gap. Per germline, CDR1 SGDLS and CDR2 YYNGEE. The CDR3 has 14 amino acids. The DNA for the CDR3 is TGTGCCAGCAGCCCCACCGGGACACTCTACGAGCAGTACTTC. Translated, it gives CASSPTGTLYEQYF.

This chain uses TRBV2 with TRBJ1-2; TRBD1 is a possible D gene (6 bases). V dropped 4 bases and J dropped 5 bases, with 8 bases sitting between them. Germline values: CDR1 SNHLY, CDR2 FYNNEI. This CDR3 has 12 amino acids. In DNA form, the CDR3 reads TGTGCCAGCAGTGCCACAGGGTATGGCTACACCTTC. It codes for CASSATGYGYTF.

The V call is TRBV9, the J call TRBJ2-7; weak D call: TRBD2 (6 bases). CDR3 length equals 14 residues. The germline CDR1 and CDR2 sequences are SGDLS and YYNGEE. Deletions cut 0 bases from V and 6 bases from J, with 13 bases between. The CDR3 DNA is TGTGCCAGCAGCGTAGGGGCGGGACTCTCCGAGCAGTACTTC. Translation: CASSVGAGLSEQYF.